This TCR beta chain was retrieved from a study of shared clonotypes between healthy human individuals. Study-level background: Each donor had three CD4 naive, three CD4 memory, two CD8 naive and one CD8 memory plate.

Naive CD8 cells, CD45RO-negative and positively selected for CCR7, excluded terminally differentiated effector memory CD45RA+ cells. There were no recent acute infections or vaccinations among the donors, who were healthy HIV-negative adults. Only Caucasian adults living in Nashville, Tennessee served as donors. The CDR3 spans 14 residues. CDR1 is MNHNS, CDR2 SASEGT, per germline. Trimming left V 6 bases short and J 3 bases short, with 14 bases between. As to this clone: What it recognizes is unknown.

Here immunoSEQ multiplex PCR was the method, and the copy in TCRdb shows in-frame clones only, minus some. The sample holds around 2,000,000 clones, under 95% seen once. Points from the study as a whole: Lower generation probabilities were found for non-shared clonotypes than for those shared by all four donors.

This chain uses TRBV6-1 with TRBJ1-1; maybe TRBD1 (5 bases). Input material: naive CD8+ T cells from PBMCs. The receptor was derived from a man in his late teens or twenties in good health. Some clones in this sample may be carry-over from other donors' samples. The CDR3: CASRENTGHTEAFF. CDR3 DNA: TGTGCCAGCAGGGAAAATACAGGCCACACTGAAGCTTTCTTT.